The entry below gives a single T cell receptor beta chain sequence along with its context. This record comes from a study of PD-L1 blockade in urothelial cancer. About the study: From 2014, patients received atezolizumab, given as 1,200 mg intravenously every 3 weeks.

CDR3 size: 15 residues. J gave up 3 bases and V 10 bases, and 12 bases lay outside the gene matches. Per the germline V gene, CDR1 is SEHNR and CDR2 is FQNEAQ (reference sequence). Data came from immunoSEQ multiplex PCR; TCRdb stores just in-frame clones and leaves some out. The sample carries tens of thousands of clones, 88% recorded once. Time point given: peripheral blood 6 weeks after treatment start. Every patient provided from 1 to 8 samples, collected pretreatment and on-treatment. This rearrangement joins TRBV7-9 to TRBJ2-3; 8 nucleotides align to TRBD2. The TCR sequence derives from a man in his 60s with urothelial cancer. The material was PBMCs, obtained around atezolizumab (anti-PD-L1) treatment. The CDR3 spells CATLYMRGATDTQYF. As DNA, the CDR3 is TGTGCCACCCTTTATATGCGGGGGGCGACAGATACGCAGTATTTT.